These 10 T cell receptor beta chains originate from one sample sequenced in a study of identical twins. Each CDR3 protein is one row after TCRdb ran MiXCR on the 5' RACE reads. Among hundreds of thousands of distinct CDR3 sequences, under 8.5% were seen once, and the ten largest hold less than 2%. Separately, the same data were catalogued under a study of yellow fever vaccine responses in identical twins.

Sequencing was done on a sample of PBMCs. These receptors came from a young woman in good health.

This clonotype was seen many times. The genes are TRBV27 and TRBJ2-1; 7 positions agree with TRBD2. Germline trimming cut 6 bases from V and 5 bases from J; bases unmatched to any gene: 7. Germline-derived CDR1 and CDR2 are MNHEY and SMNVEV (reference sequence). CDR3 size: 14 residues. CDR3 nucleotide sequence: TGTGCCAGCAGCCTAGCGGAGACTAACAATGAGCAGTTCTTC. It is translated as CASSLAETNNEQFF.

This clonotype was seen only a few times. This rearrangement joins TRBV20-1 to TRBJ2-1; D possibly corresponds to TRBD2 (7 bases). The CDR3 extends over 14 amino acids. Germline CDR1 DFQATT, CDR2 SNEGSKA (reference sequence). V lost 6 bases, J lost 4 bases, and 16 bases lay in between. CDR3 sequence reads: CSAQDSGTYNEQFF. The CDR3 DNA sequence: TGCAGTGCCCAGGACAGCGGGACGTACAATGAGCAGTTCTTC.

The V gene is TRBV7-3, the J gene TRBJ2-1; 7 bases map to TRBD2. CDR3 length: 14 residues. Germline V gene sequence: CDR1 SGHTA, CDR2 FQGTGA. The V gene end was trimmed by 4 bases and the J gene end by 6 bases; junction bases not matched to a gene: 6. CDR3 sequence reads: CASSWEGGFNEQFF. In DNA form, the CDR3 reads TGTGCCAGCAGCTGGGAGGGAGGCTTCAATGAGCAGTTCTTC.

The sample holds a few counts of this clonotype. The chain combines TRBV27 with TRBJ2-7, with 9 bases matching TRBD2. After removal of 1 base from V and 7 bases from J, the junction contained 8 bases not matched to a gene. Germline V CDR1 and CDR2: MNHEY, SMNVEV (reference sequence). This CDR3 spans 15 amino acids. CDR3 nucleotides: TGTGCCAGCAGTTTATGGGGACTAGCTTTGAGTGAGCAGTACTTC. Protein product: CASSLWGLALSEQYF.

This clonotype was seen at least ten times. The V call is TRBV5-1, the J call TRBJ2-1; D is unresolved. CDR1 and CDR2 from the germline V gene are SGHRS and YFSETQ. Trimming removed 4 bases from V and 4 bases from J, with 18 bases in between. There are 16 residues in the CDR3. The CDR3 DNA follows: TGCGCCAGCAGCCTGGGTTTAGCCGTACAATACAATGAGCAGTTCTTC. Residues: CASSLGLAVQYNEQFF.

This clonotype was seen more than once but under ten times. This chain uses TRBV5-4 with TRBJ2-7, with a possible D match to TRBD2 (5 bases). The ends were cut back, 4 bases at V and 5 bases at J, with 22 bases in the middle. Germline CDR1 SGHNT, CDR2 YYREEE (reference sequence). This CDR3 contains 16 residues. CDR3: CASSTGLGLSVHEQYF. DNA for the CDR3: TGTGCCAGCAGCACCGGACTTGGTTTGTCAGTCCACGAGCAGTACTTC.

This clonotype was detected ten times or more. The chain employs TRBV12-3 or TRBV12-4 and TRBJ2-1; D is perhaps TRBD2 (5 bases). This CDR3 is built from 14 residues. V shed 8 bases and J shed 2 bases, with 13 bases lying between them. As DNA, the CDR3 is TGTGCCAGCGTCGGCGGGTGGGCCTACAATGAGCAGTTCTTC. Protein: CASVGGWAYNEQFF.

This clonotype has more than one count but fewer than ten. The chain uses TRBV19 and TRBJ1-1, with TRBD1 matching 7 bases. Germline V gene data show CDR1 as LNHDA and CDR2 as SQIVND (reference sequence). The CDR3 is made up of 16 amino acids. Unmatched junction bases numbered 7, after V lost 1 base and J lost 2 bases. The CDR3 sequence is CASSIGGTAGNTEAFF. In DNA, the CDR3 is TGTGCCAGTAGTATAGGAGGGACAGCTGGAAACACTGAAGCTTTCTTT. Supplemented by reference TRBV19 and TRBJ1-1, the full variable domain reads DGGITQSPKYLFRKEGQNVTLSCEQNLNHDAMYWYRQDPGQGLRLIYYSQIVNDFQKGDIAEGYSVSREKKESFPLTVTSAQKNPTAFYLCASSIGGTAGNTEAFFGQGTRLTVV.

In its sample, this clonotype was seen a few times. V usage is TRBV7-9 and J usage is TRBJ1-4, with D hard to call. This CDR3 contains 12 residues. Germline lookup yields CDR1 SEHNR and CDR2 FQNEAQ (reference sequence). V lost 3 bases and J 8 bases, leaving 7 bases between the germline ends. DNA for the CDR3: TGTGCCAGCAGCTTTAATTTGGAAAAACTGTTTTTT. Translating gives CASSFNLEKLFF. The variable domain in full, completed from reference TRBV7-9 and TRBJ1-4, reads DTGVSQNPRHKITKRGQNVTFRCDPISEHNRLYWYRQTLGQGPEFLTYFQNEAQLEKSRLLSDRFSAERPKGSFSTLEIQRTEQGDSAMYLCASSFNLEKLFFGSGTQLSVL.

This clonotype was seen only a few times. V is TRBV20-1 and J is TRBJ2-7; 7 bases are a match to TRBD1. V lost 6 bases and J lost 3; bases outside the gene matches: 8. The germline CDR1 and CDR2 sequences are DFQATT and SNEGSKA (reference sequence). The CDR3 sequence is 13 residues long. The CDR3 nucleotides read TGCAGTGCAGGGCAGGGGGTAGGCTACGAGCAGTACGTC. The encoded protein is CSAGQGVGYEQYV.